Shown below are 23 T cell receptor beta chains from a single sample sequenced in a study of post-analysis software for immune sequencing data. Findings of the study overall: Patients used about five TRBV segments, including TRBV5-6, TRBV5-1 and TRBV20-1, more often than controls.

Which antigens these TCRs recognize remains unknown. Presence of unique molecular identifiers characterized the TCR beta cDNA libraries. One entry per CDR3 protein results from TCRdb running MiXCR on the PCR reads. The sample consists of hundreds of thousands of distinct CDR3 sequences, over 45% of them appearing once. Sequencing was done on a sample of blood. The receptors shown here come from a girl under 10 years old with multiple sclerosis.

This clonotype was observed a handful of times. The rearrangement uses TRBV6-2 or TRBV6-3 and TRBJ1-1; D remains unclear. V dropped 6 bases and J dropped 0 bases, with 23 bases sitting between them. CDR1 and CDR2 (germline): MNHEY, SVGEGT. The CDR3 runs to 18 residues. CDR3 coding DNA: TGTGCCAGCAGACCGGGTTGGCGGGCGGACCTTTTGAACACTGAAGCTTTCTTT. Its protein product is CASRPGWRADLLNTEAFF.

The chain carries TRBV5-1 and TRBJ2-7; tentatively, D is TRBD2 (6 bases). The CDR3 spans 15 residues. V gave up 0 bases and J gave up 3 bases, with 13 bases separating them. Germline loops: CDR1 SGHRS, CDR2 YFSETQ. Here the CDR3 DNA reads TGCGCCAGCAGCTTGGATCCTAGCGATGGCTACGAGCAGTACTTC. Amino acid sequence: CASSLDPSDGYEQYF. The variable domain in full, completed from reference TRBV5-1 and TRBJ2-7, reads KAGVTQTPRYLIKTRGQQVTLSCSPISGHRSVSWYQQTPGQGLQFLFEYFSETQRNKGNFPGRFSGRQFSNSRSEMNVSTLELGDSALYLCASSLDPSDGYEQYFGPGTRLTVT.

The gene calls are TRBV2 and TRBJ2-1; D gene uncertain. The CDR3 sequence is 14 residues long. Trimming left V 6 bases short and J 4 bases short, with 13 bases between. CDR1 is SNHLY and CDR2 is FYNNEI in the germline V gene. This CDR3 is CASRQKLSYNEQFF. CDR3 nucleotide sequence: TGTGCCAGCAGACAGAAGCTCTCTTACAATGAGCAGTTCTTC. The variable domain in full, with the rest retrieved from reference TRBV2 and TRBJ2-1, is EPEVTQTPSHQVTQMGQEVILRCVPISNHLYFYWYRQILGQKVEFLVSFYNNEISEKSEIFDDQFSVERPDGSNFTLKIRSTKLEDSAMYFCASRQKLSYNEQFFGPGTRLTVL.

In this sample, this clonotype turned up once. J is TRBJ1-1 and V is TRBV20-1; 7 bases agree with TRBD1. Trimming took 4 bases from V and 0 from J; bases not matched to a gene: 11. The germline gives CDR1 DFQATT, CDR2 SNEGSKA (reference sequence). The CDR3 contains 16 residues. The CDR3 sequence is CSATGKGQIMNTEAFF. The CDR3 bases are TGCAGTGCTACCGGCAAGGGACAGATTATGAACACTGAAGCTTTCTTT.

The chain couples TRBV20-1 to TRBJ2-1; 10 bases map to TRBD1. Unmatched junction bases numbered 7, after V lost 5 bases and J lost 6 bases. The germline V gene encodes CDR1 DFQATT and CDR2 SNEGSKA (reference sequence). The CDR3 sequence is 14 residues long. CDR3 sequence reads: CSAHPGQGINEQFF. The CDR3 DNA reads as TGCAGTGCTCATCCGGGACAGGGGATCAATGAGCAGTTCTTC.

The V and J genes are TRBV7-6 and TRBJ2-1, with TRBD2 as a possible D gene (5 bases). Trimming pared 0 bases from V and 13 bases from J, leaving 13 bases between. Germline assignment: CDR1 SGHVS and CDR2 FNYEAQ. The CDR3 runs 13 residues. The CDR3 DNA reads as TGTGCCAGCAGCTTAGCGGGAGAAGGGTTTCAGTTCTTC. As protein: CASSLAGEGFQFF.

The rearrangement links TRBV7-9 to TRBJ2-1, with 11 bases fitting TRBD1. Trimming at V came to 5 bases and at J to 4 bases, leaving 7 bases not matched to a gene. From germline, CDR1 is SEHNR and CDR2 FQNEAQ (reference sequence). The CDR3 has 16 amino acids. CDR3 amino acids: CASSPWGQGGYNEQFF. In nucleotides, the CDR3 is TGTGCCAGCAGCCCATGGGGACAGGGGGGATACAATGAGCAGTTCTTC.

As to this clonotype: The junction differs from germline at one of its ends, possibly a read error. The V and J genes are TRBV15 and TRBJ2-1; D unclear. Germline V gives CDR1 LNHNV, CDR2 YYDKDF (reference sequence). CDR3 length: 15 residues. In DNA, the CDR3 is TGTGCCGCCAGCAGAGATAGGCACTACACCGATGAGCAGTTCTTC. It yields the protein CAASRDRHYTDEQFF.

This clonotype was counted a few times. The genes are TRBV27 and TRBJ2-4; D gene uncertain. Germline V CDR1 and CDR2: MNHEY, SMNVEV (reference sequence). Trimming removed 7 bases from V and 13 bases from J, with 17 bases in between. This CDR3 comprises 12 residues. This CDR3 reads CASTDGRNHQYF. CDR3 nucleotides: TGTGCCAGCACCGACGGACGGAATCACCAGTACTTC.

This clonotype was observed a single time. The CDR3 region has the DNA TGTGCCAGCAGTGAAGGGTGGGCCCTTTACGAGCAGTACTTC. Translation: CASSEGWALYEQYF. The chain combines TRBV2 with TRBJ2-5, with no clear D. The closer fit of TRBJ2-7 to the DNA end suggests the J call may be wrong. The CDR3 is 14 residues long. Germline assignment: CDR1 SNHLY and CDR2 FYNNEI.

The chain couples TRBV3-1 to TRBJ2-1; 8 nucleotides agree with TRBD2. The tail of the sequence fits TRBJ2-7 better, so the J call may be wrong. Germline CDR1 reads LGHDT; CDR2 reads YNNKEL (reference sequence). The CDR3 loop spans 14 amino acids. CDR3 sequence: CASSWLSGNHEQYF. CDR3 in DNA: TGTGCCAGCAGCTGGCTTAGCGGGAACCACGAGCAGTACTTC.

This clonotype was seen more than once but under ten times. This chain uses TRBV5-1 with TRBJ2-1, with 9 bases aligning to TRBD1. The CDR3 runs to 14 residues. From germline, CDR1 is SGHRS and CDR2 YFSETQ. Trimming at V came to 4 bases and at J to 8 bases, leaving 7 bases not matched to a gene. The CDR3: CASSTGTGIDEQFF. The CDR3 region has the DNA TGCGCCAGCAGCACCGGGACAGGGATCGATGAGCAGTTCTTC.

The genes are TRBV5-1 and TRBJ2-7, with 8 positions matching TRBD2. This CDR3 spans 16 amino acids. J lost 4 bases, V lost 1 base, and 10 bases had no gene match. Germline values: CDR1 SGHRS, CDR2 YFSETQ. The CDR3 DNA reads as TGCGCCAGCAGCTTGAGCGGGAGCGGGGTCAATTACGAGCAGTACTTC. It yields the protein CASSLSGSGVNYEQYF.

The chain is built from TRBV20-1 and TRBJ2-1; 9 nucleotides agree with TRBD2. The CDR3 contains 18 residues. Germline V gene data show CDR1 as DFQATT and CDR2 as SNEGSKA (reference sequence). Losses at the gene ends were 0 bases for V and 0 bases for J; bases not matched to a gene: 9. The CDR3 nucleotides read TGCAGTGCTAGAGATCTTGGGCTAGCGGGAAGCTCCTACAATGAGCAGTTCTTC. As protein: CSARDLGLAGSSYNEQFF.

Comment on this clonotype: A read error may account for a junction end that differs from germline. The V call is TRBV7-7, the J call TRBJ2-7, with TRBD2 matching 9 bases. Germline assignment: CDR1 SSHAT and CDR2 FNYEAQ (reference sequence). The length of the CDR3 is 14 residues. The CDR3 region is CASSPIAGAYEQYF. Written as DNA, the CDR3 is TGTGCTAGCAGCCCAATAGCGGGGGCCTACGAGCAGTACTTC.

This clonotype was found a few times. With a much larger clone just one base away, this may be a read error. The chain employs TRBV3-1 and TRBJ2-5; D call uncertain. The germline V gene encodes CDR1 LGHDT and CDR2 YNNKEL (reference sequence). V was clipped by 6 bases and J by 3 bases, with 2 bases between them. This CDR3 spans 10 amino acids. The CDR3 spells CASSKETQYF. The CDR3 DNA reads TGTGCCAGCAGTAAAGAGACCCAGTACTTC.

In nucleotides, the CDR3 is TGTGCTAGTGGTCCCCTGGGGGAGCAGTACTTC. Its translation: CASGPLGEQYF. V is TRBV12-5 and J is TRBJ2-7; D is unresolved. CDR1 and CDR2 from the germline V gene are LGHNT and FRNRAP. Deletions cut 5 bases from V and 7 bases from J, with 9 bases between. CDR3 size: 11 residues.

This chain links TRBV10-3 with TRBJ2-1; 9 positions match TRBD1. Germline CDR1 ENHRY, CDR2 SYGVKD. After removal of 4 bases from V and 8 bases from J, the junction contained 9 bases not matched to a gene. CDR3 length equals 15 residues. The chain's CDR3 is CAISGRQGVRDEQFF. The CDR3 nucleotides read TGTGCCATCAGTGGTCGACAGGGGGTGAGGGATGAGCAGTTCTTC.

The chain employs TRBV6-1 and TRBJ1-5, with 8 bases identical to TRBD1. CDR1 is MNHNS, CDR2 SASEGT, per germline. CDR3 length: 14 residues. Trimming at V came to 3 bases and at J to 2 bases, leaving 0 bases not matched to a gene. DNA for the CDR3: TGTGCCAGCAGTGAGGACAGGGGCAATCAGCCCCAGCATTTT. Translation: CASSEDRGNQPQHF.

This clonotype appeared a few times. This sequence joins TRBV4-1 and TRBJ1-5; D not resolved. CDR1 MGHRA and CDR2 YSYEKL come from the germline V gene. This CDR3 has 13 amino acids. The V gene lost 3 bases and the J gene lost 7 bases, with 10 bases spanning the gap. The CDR3 reads CASSHRDGQPQHF. DNA of the CDR3: TGCGCCAGCAGCCATAGGGATGGACAGCCCCAGCATTTT.

This chain uses TRBV20-1 with TRBJ2-7; D is ambiguous. TRBJ2-5 explains the end of the DNA better; the J call may be wrong. Per germline, CDR1 DFQATT and CDR2 SNEGSKA (reference sequence). This CDR3 has 12 amino acids. The CDR3 loop is CSAESGGETQYF. CDR3 in DNA: TGCAGTGCTGAGTCAGGTGGGGAGACCCAGTACTTC.

The chain links TRBV5-1 to TRBJ2-1; the D gene is possibly TRBD1 (5 bases). CDR1 is SGHRS and CDR2 is YFSETQ in the germline V gene. Between the trimmed V and J ends, which lost 5 bases and 6 bases, there was a span of 9 bases. CDR3 length equals 12 residues. CDR3 residues: CASSITGNEQFF. CDR3 coding DNA: TGCGCCAGCAGTATTACAGGCAATGAGCAGTTCTTC.

This clonotype was seen more than once but under ten times. The rearrangement joins TRBV5-6 to TRBJ2-7; the match to TRBD2 covers 11 bases. The CDR3 consists of 15 residues. Germline loops: CDR1 SGHDT, CDR2 YYEEEE. The V gene end was trimmed by 3 bases and the J gene end by 7 bases; junction bases not matched to a gene: 9. The CDR3 loop reads CASSYRLAGTGEQYF. CDR3 coding DNA: TGTGCCAGCAGCTATCGACTAGCGGGGACCGGTGAGCAGTACTTC.